This T cell receptor (beta chain) was captured by sequencing in a study of cytomegalovirus exposure and HLA in healthy donors. General observations from the study: Researchers reportedly found TCR beta sequences accurately predicted most subjects' HLA-A and HLA-B alleles.

From germline, CDR1 is DFQATT and CDR2 SNEGSKA (reference sequence). V lost 5 bases and J 3 bases, leaving 8 bases between the germline ends. The length of the CDR3 is 11 residues. With respect to this clone: Its matching antigen is unknown.

The study ran its PCR with 60 Vbeta and 13 Jbeta primers. The repertoire was sequenced with immunoSEQ multiplex PCR; TCRdb's copy has only in-frame clones and lacks some. The table records 190,000 or so clones, 60% to 85% of them present only once. Sequences were obtained from PBMCs. The rearrangement uses TRBV20-1 and TRBJ2-7; D gene uncertain. The receptor's source is a girl aged 5 to 17 in good health and CMV-seropositive. CDR3 sequence reads: CSALFFYEQYF. The CDR3 region has the DNA TGCAGTGCTTTATTTTTCTACGAGCAGTACTTC.